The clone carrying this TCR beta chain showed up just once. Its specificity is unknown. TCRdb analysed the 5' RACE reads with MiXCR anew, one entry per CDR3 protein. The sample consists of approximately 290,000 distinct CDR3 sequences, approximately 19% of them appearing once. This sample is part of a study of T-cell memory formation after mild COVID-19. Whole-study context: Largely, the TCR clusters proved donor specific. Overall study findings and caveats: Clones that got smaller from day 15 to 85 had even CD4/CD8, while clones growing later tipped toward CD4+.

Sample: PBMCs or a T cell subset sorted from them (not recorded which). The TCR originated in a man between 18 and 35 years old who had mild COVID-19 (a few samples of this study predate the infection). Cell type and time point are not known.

CDR3 sequence: CASSLMGWNTEAFF. CDR3 DNA: TGTGCCAGCAGCTTAATGGGGTGGAACACTGAAGCTTTCTTT. The rearrangement uses TRBV7-3 and TRBJ1-1, with no clear D. The germline V gene encodes CDR1 SGHTA and CDR2 FQGTGA. CDR3 length: 14 amino acids. V was clipped by 1 base and J by 1 base, with 7 bases between them.